This T cell receptor (beta chain) derives from a study of cytomegalovirus exposure and HLA in healthy donors. In germline, CDR1 is PRHDT, CDR2 FYEKMQ (reference sequence). Germline trimming cut 0 bases from V and 2 bases from J; bases unmatched to any gene: 8. This CDR3 has 18 residues. The PCR contained 60 Vbeta and 13 Jbeta primers. Using immunoSEQ multiplex PCR, the repertoire was profiled, and TCRdb retains in-frame clones only, with some absent. The sample has a few hundred thousand clones; roughly 91% are singletons. Study-wide points: Some TCR beta chains (around 180 of them) were listed as cytomegalovirus-associated. In an earlier analysis, in about 530 donors, most V segments appeared productive either ~90% or ~30% of the time. Later on, an analysis tied around 17,000 TCR beta sequences to HLA alleles at 0.05 false discovery rate.

With regard to this clone: Its target is unknown.

This receptor was taken from a girl aged 2 to 9 in good health and CMV-seronegative. The material sequenced was PBMCs. This chain uses TRBV13 with TRBJ1-4; 8 bases agree with TRBD1. CDR3 residues: CASSLGTGTGTTNEKLFF. The CDR3 DNA reads as TGTGCCAGCAGCTTAGGGACCGGGACAGGTACTACTAATGAAAAACTGTTTTTT.